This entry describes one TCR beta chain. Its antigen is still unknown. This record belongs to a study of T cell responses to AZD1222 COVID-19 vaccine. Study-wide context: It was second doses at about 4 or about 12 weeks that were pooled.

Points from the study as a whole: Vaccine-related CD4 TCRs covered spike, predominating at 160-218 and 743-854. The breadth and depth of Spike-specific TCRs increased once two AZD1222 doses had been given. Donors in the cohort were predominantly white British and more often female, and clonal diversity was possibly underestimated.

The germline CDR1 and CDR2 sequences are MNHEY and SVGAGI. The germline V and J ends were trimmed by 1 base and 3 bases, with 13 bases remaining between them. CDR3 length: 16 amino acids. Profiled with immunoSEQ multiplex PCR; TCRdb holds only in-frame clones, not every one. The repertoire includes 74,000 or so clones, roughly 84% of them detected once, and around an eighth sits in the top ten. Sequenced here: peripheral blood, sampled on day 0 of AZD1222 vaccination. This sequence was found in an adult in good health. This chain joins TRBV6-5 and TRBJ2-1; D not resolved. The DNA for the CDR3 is TGTGCCAGCAGTTACTTCGAAGAATATGGCTACAATGAGCAGTTCTTC. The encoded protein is CASSYFEEYGYNEQFF.